This section outlines one TCR beta chain sequence together with its context. Its antigen target is currently unknown. Base-call qualities are not available, and no considerably larger clone is one nucleotide away. The time point label of this sample denotes: cycle 1 day 1 (C1D1), immediately before nivolumab initiation. Every trial patient had relapsed following autologous stem cell transplantation, and prior brentuximab vedotin exposure was what differed among cohorts A, B and C. CD8+ T cells were purified from thawed PBMCs by magnetic negative selection with a Miltenyi CD8+ T cell isolation kit. The trial cohort included 50 to 60 patients with relapsed/refractory classical Hodgkin lymphoma, and each patient had a best overall response of complete response, partial response or progressive disease. Trial patients were treated with single-agent nivolumab in the multi-cohort phase II CheckMate 205 trial. An independent review committee assessed best overall response by applying the 2007 International Working Group response criteria. Trial PBMCs were obtained immediately prior to nivolumab initiation (C1D1) and on therapy at cycle 2 day 1 and cycle 4 day 1. After peripheral blood was drawn into 8 mL Vacutainer Cell Preparation Tubes, PBMCs were isolated by centrifugation and then cryopreserved. Purified CD4+ and CD8+ fractions were prepared only for cases where an additional PBMC sample was available. Magnetically labelled cells were depleted on LS columns in a quadroMACS separator, and the flow-through was collected as the purified fraction.

Genomic DNA was extracted with the Qiagen DNeasy kit from unsorted PBMCs and from negatively selected CD4+ and CD8+ fractions. Using primers that anneal to V and J segments, immunoSEQ multiplex PCR amplified the TCR beta CDR3 regions. A synthetic immune receptor repertoire was used to minimize amplification bias, and remaining bias was computationally removed after sequencing. The original methods were these. Repertoire diversity was quantified as the Shannon entropy index using custom Python scripts. Unsorted, CD4+ and CD8+ repertoires were analyzed separately, except in combined analyses where CD4+ and CD8+ sequences were merged in silico. A clone was considered expanded if an increase in frequency of at least 2-fold after treatment relative to C1D1 was found, and a pseudocount of 0.5 was applied to clones undetected at baseline. Singleton clones were defined as clones with 0 or 1 copy at C1D1, and non-singleton clones were defined as clones with 2 or more copies. Clones expanded in unsorted samples were annotated as CD4+, CD8+ or unknown by matching protein sequences in sorted samples from the same patient. Wilcoxon tests on paired samples were used to test diversity changes from C1D1 to C4D1. The clones in this table, taken by TCRdb from immuneACCESS, are in-frame only. Not every clone is retained; where verified, under half of the shortfall comes from an unresolved V gene, and the cause of the rest is unknown. That table gives V, J and clone size, and the DNA gave D and trimming. Across this sample there are approximately 11,000 clones, with 84% seen only once. The top ten clones comprise approximately 40% of the sample.

The data stem from a study of PD-1 blockade in classical Hodgkin lymphoma (dated by TCRdb to 2018 to 2021). Looking at the study overall: Nivolumab dosing was 3 mg/kg intravenously every 2 weeks, continuing until either disease progression or unacceptable toxicity. To define a peripheral blood immune signature of response to PD-1 blockade in classical Hodgkin lymphoma, the study combined TCR beta sequencing with CyTOF.

What the research found in general, with its limitations: Only a single clinical trial cohort was studied, and what caused the repertoire differences, possibly disease activity or prior therapy, remained undefined. A significant rise by C4D1 was seen in CD4+ but not CD8+ TCR diversity (p=0.0027 vs p=0.16), with the rise being most apparent in complete responders (p=0.02). Diversity was lower in patients who began nivolumab less than 1 year after ASCT, so these patients were left out of later analyses to avoid confounding by immune reconstitution. Among trial patients, those achieving complete response had baseline diversity similar to that of newly diagnosed patients, while diversity was significantly lower in partial responders and progressors. Newly diagnosed patients were reported to have lower baseline TCR diversity than healthy donors, and relapsed/refractory patients were reported to have lower baseline TCR diversity still.

The TCR comes from a human donor with classical Hodgkin lymphoma. The sequenced sample was CD8+ T cells from blood, obtained at baseline.

The CDR3 protein sequence reads: CASSIRTHARSMEQFF. The DNA sequence is as follows: TGTGCCAGTAGTATCAGGACCCACGCGAGGTCAATGGAGCAGTTCTTC. The chain is encoded by TRBV19 joined to TRBJ2-1; the D gene cannot be named for sure. The CDR3 measures 16 amino acids from cysteine to phenylalanine. Solely the CDR3 DNA is kept, with 48 bases framed from the first base. A distance of 22 bases separates the germline ends of V and J, which lose 3 bases and 10 bases respectively. The germline V gene (reference sequence) provides CDR1 LNHDA and CDR2 SQIVND.